This TCR beta chain was captured by sequencing in a study of OX40 agonist ivuxolimab in advanced cancers. Exclusion of a patient followed from autoimmune disease history or systemic immunosuppression. Blood was sampled at baseline, cycle 4 day 1, and cycle 7 day 1. The table came from immunoSEQ multiplex PCR; TCRdb's copy has only in-frame clones and leaves some out. Of tens of thousands of clones listed, 80% to 85% are singletons. The CDR3 has 14 residues. The V end was cut by 6 bases, the J end by 6 bases, with 14 bases between. Germline V gene sequence: CDR1 MGHRA, CDR2 YSYEKL. Regarding the study as a whole: At 0.1 to 3.0 mg/kg, clonal expansion of CD4+ and CD8+ blood T cells had occurred by week 6.

As for this clone: As yet, its antigen is unknown.

The sequence was obtained from an adult with an advanced solid tumor such as melanoma, head and neck, liver or kidney cancer. The chain has TRBV4-1 and TRBJ1-4; D call uncertain. Sample: CD4+ or CD8+ T cells sorted from blood, taken in a trial of the OX40 agonist ivuxolimab. The CDR3 region has the DNA TGCGCCAGCAGGTTGGCCGCCGCGTATGAAAAACTGTTTTTT. Translating gives CASRLAAAYEKLFF.